The clone carrying this TCR beta chain was counted between two and nine times. The authors ran a second PCR of about 6 to 11 cycles using a sample-barcoded 5' primer and a J-beta primer mix. TCRdb analysed the 5' RACE reads with MiXCR anew, one entry per CDR3 protein. The table lists 1,800,000 or so distinct CDR3 sequences, 30% to 40% of them singletons. CDR3 size: 15 residues. The V gene's germline CDR1 is SGHAT and CDR2 FQNNGV. Trimming took off 5 bases at V and 0 bases at J, with 13 bases between the two ends. The data belong to a study of blood T cells in healthy people across ages. Sequenced material: blood. The receptor was isolated from a human donor in good health. The V and J genes are TRBV11-2 and TRBJ1-1; D is uncertain. The CDR3 region is CASSRASGVNTEAFF. CDR3 sequence (DNA): TGTGCCAGCAGCCGTGCCTCGGGAGTGAACACTGAAGCTTTCTTT.